Listed here are 29 T cell receptor beta chains from one sample, sequenced in a study of T cells after yellow fever vaccination. MiXCR, run by TCRdb on the 5' RACE reads, gives a single entry per CDR3 protein. Of roughly 350,000 distinct CDR3 sequences in the sample, roughly 4% are singletons; the top ten hold roughly 24%. The source was PBMCs, collected 5 days after the yellow fever booster vaccination. These receptors were taken from a man aged 18 to 35 who received the YFV17D yellow fever vaccine.

This clonotype was found a few times. This chain uses TRBV18 with TRBJ1-6; 7 bases map to TRBD1. Germline V CDR1 and CDR2: KGHSH, LQKENI. V lost 3 bases and J lost 3; bases outside the gene matches: 5. There are 16 residues in the CDR3. CDR3: CASSPFGTDYNSPLHF. CDR3 DNA sequence: TGTGCCAGCTCACCCTTTGGGACAGACTATAATTCACCCCTCCACTTT.

CDR3 amino acids: CASSLDGQGGDTQYF. CDR3 in DNA: TGCGCCAGCAGCTTGGACGGACAGGGGGGAGATACGCAGTATTTT. This chain links TRBV5-1 with TRBJ2-3; 10 bases match TRBD1. Per the germline V gene, CDR1 is SGHRS and CDR2 is YFSETQ. The ends lost 0 bases at V and 5 bases at J; junction bases unmatched: 3. The CDR3 totals 15 residues.

This clonotype showed up just a few times. The rearrangement links TRBV6-6 to TRBJ2-3; 7 nucleotides line up with TRBD2. In germline, CDR1 is MNHNY, CDR2 SVGAGI (reference sequence). The junction had 7 bases not matched to a gene; V was cut back by 5 bases and J by 5 bases. This CDR3 spans 14 amino acids. For the CDR3, the DNA is TGTGCCAGCAGTGCCAGCGGGGTCAGAGATACGCAGTATTTT. Translated, it gives CASSASGVRDTQYF.

At least ten counts were recorded for this clonotype. The J gene is TRBJ1-5, the V gene TRBV27, with 9 positions matching TRBD1. The length of the CDR3 is 17 residues. From germline, CDR1 is MNHEY and CDR2 SMNVEV (reference sequence). V was clipped by 5 bases and J by 1 base; unmatched bases: 9. The CDR3 nucleotides are TGTGCCAGCAGTCCCAGGACAGGGGTACTAAGCAATCAGCCCCAGCATTTT. It codes for CASSPRTGVLSNQPQHF.

CDR3 sequence reads: CASSLLGQENTEAFF. CDR3 nucleotide sequence: TGTGCCAGCAGCTTGTTGGGACAGGAGAACACTGAAGCTTTCTTT. This rearrangement joins TRBV5-5 to TRBJ1-1; 8 bases fit TRBD1. V was pared by 1 base and J by 1 base, with 3 bases of the junction left unmatched. The V gene's germline CDR1 is SGHKS and CDR2 YYEKEE (reference sequence). This CDR3 spans 15 amino acids.

This clonotype was seen ten or more times. The chain carries TRBV6-1 and TRBJ1-5; D remains unclear. The germline CDR1 and CDR2 sequences are MNHNS and SASEGT. The CDR3 has 15 residues. V was trimmed by 5 bases and J by 0 bases, leaving 11 bases between them. The CDR3 region has the DNA TGTGCCAGCAGTTTGGGGTGGTCTAGCAATCAGCCCCAGCATTTT. Its translation: CASSLGWSSNQPQHF.

The sample holds many counts of this clonotype. The chain couples TRBV5-4 to TRBJ1-5; 9 nucleotides match TRBD1. The ends lost 4 bases at V and 5 bases at J; junction bases unmatched: 4. The germline CDR1 and CDR2 sequences are SGHNT and YYREEE (reference sequence). There are 14 residues in the CDR3. The CDR3 protein is CASSVDRGDQPQHF. CDR3 coding DNA: TGTGCCAGCAGCGTGGACAGGGGAGATCAGCCCCAGCATTTT.

This clonotype was seen ten or more times. The chain carries TRBV7-3 and TRBJ1-6; tentatively, D is TRBD1 (6 bases). The length of the CDR3 is 16 residues. The V gene's germline CDR1 is SGHTA and CDR2 FQGTGA. Deletions cut 0 bases from V and 9 bases from J, with 15 bases between. The CDR3 region has the DNA TGTGCCAGCAGCTTAACCGGGGGGGCGAAAATTTCACCCCTCCACTTT. Its protein product is CASSLTGGAKISPLHF.

The chain employs TRBV27 and TRBJ1-1; no reliable D call. The CDR3 has 14 residues. Germline values: CDR1 MNHEY, CDR2 SMNVEV (reference sequence). Deletions cut 5 bases from V and 5 bases from J, with 15 bases between. DNA of the CDR3: TGTGCCAGCAGTCCCTCCCTTGGCGGGACTGAAGCTTTCTTT. This translates into CASSPSLGGTEAFF.

CDR3 residues: CASSVTSGGQETQYF. The DNA for the CDR3 is TGTGCCAGCAGTGTGACTAGCGGGGGGCAAGAGACCCAGTACTTC. The rearrangement joins TRBV6-1 to TRBJ2-5, with 13 bases identical to TRBD2. With V trimmed by 4 bases and J by 2 bases, 1 base remained unmatched. The CDR3 has 15 amino acids. Germline V CDR1 and CDR2: MNHNS, SASEGT.

Ten or more counts support this clonotype. The V and J genes are TRBV4-3 and TRBJ2-5; the D gene is possibly TRBD1 (5 bases). V was shortened by 0 bases and J by 4 bases, with 9 bases between the two germline ends. CDR3 length equals 14 residues. From germline, CDR1 is LGHNA and CDR2 YSLEER. The CDR3 nucleotides are TGCGCCAGCAGCCAAGATACCAGGGTAGAGACCCAGTACTTC. It specifies CASSQDTRVETQYF.

This clonotype has only a few counts. The gene calls are TRBV15 and TRBJ2-1; the D is unclear. The CDR3 is 16 amino acids. Per germline, CDR1 LNHNV and CDR2 YYDKDF (reference sequence). With 2 bases removed from V and 6 bases from J, the gap between germline ends came to 17 bases. The CDR3 sequence: CATSRTGPNSFNEQFF. The CDR3 DNA reads TGTGCCACCAGCAGAACCGGGCCCAATTCTTTCAATGAGCAGTTCTTC.

The chain recombines TRBV29-1 with TRBJ2-5, with 8 bases matching TRBD1. Germline trimming cut 6 bases from V and 9 bases from J; bases unmatched to any gene: 9. Germline CDR1 and CDR2: SQVTM and ANQGSEA. There are 12 residues in the CDR3. DNA of the CDR3: TGCAGCGTCTCCGGACAGGGTAGTTCCCAGTACTTC. Residues: CSVSGQGSSQYF. Complete variable domain (other parts from reference TRBV29-1 and TRBJ2-5): SAVISQKPSRDICQRGTSLTIQCQVDSQVTMMFWYRQQPGQSLTLIATANQGSEATYESGFVIDKFPISRPNLTFSTLTVSNMSPEDSSIYLCSVSGQGSSQYFGPGTRLLVL.

This clonotype has ten or more counts. The chain is built from TRBV11-3 and TRBJ1-1, with no clear D. The CDR3 consists of 13 residues. The germline V gene encodes CDR1 SGHNT and CDR2 YENEEA. With 3 bases removed from V and 8 bases from J, the gap between germline ends came to 13 bases. The CDR3 nucleotides are TGTGCCAGCAGCTTGGGAGGTGCCCGGGAAGCTTTCTTT. Its protein product is CASSLGGAREAFF.

This clonotype turned up a few times. This chain links TRBV5-1 with TRBJ1-1, with a possible D match to TRBD1 (6 bases). The germline CDR1 and CDR2 sequences are SGHRS and YFSETQ. V lost 1 base and J 7 bases, leaving 8 bases between the germline ends. The CDR3 extends over 12 amino acids. In DNA form, the CDR3 reads TGCGCCAGCAGCTTGATAGGGGGTGAAGCTTTCTTT. This gives the protein CASSLIGGEAFF.

In its sample, this clonotype was seen a few times. This chain links TRBV7-9 with TRBJ1-1, with a tentative D call TRBD1 (6 bases). This CDR3 has 12 residues. The V end was cut by 0 bases, the J end by 11 bases, with 10 bases between. Germline V CDR1 and CDR2: SEHNR, FQNEAQ (reference sequence). The DNA of the CDR3 is TGTGCCAGCAGCTTAGCAGCAGGGGTGGCTTTCTTT. It codes for CASSLAAGVAFF.

V gene TRBV24-1 combines with J gene TRBJ2-3; a weak D match, TRBD1 (5 bases). Trimming left V 5 bases short and J 2 bases short, with 10 bases between. The CDR3 runs 14 residues. The germline V gene encodes CDR1 KGHDR and CDR2 SFDVKD. The CDR3 nucleotides read TGTGCCACCAGTGTTAAGGGGCCCACAGATACGCAGTATTTT. Translating it yields CATSVKGPTDTQYF.

The sample holds a few counts of this clonotype. The chain recombines TRBV7-2 with TRBJ2-4; the D gene is possibly TRBD2 (5 bases). Germline V gene data show CDR1 as SGHTA and CDR2 as FQGNSA. V dropped 6 bases and J dropped 6 bases, with 24 bases sitting between them. The CDR3 contains 17 residues. DNA of the CDR3: TGTGCCAGCAGACGAGAAGGCCGAATAGAACGGGGAAACATTCAGTACTTC. Translating gives CASRREGRIERGNIQYF.

This clonotype was observed a handful of times. The V call is TRBV12-3 or TRBV12-4, the J call TRBJ2-5; no clear D. This CDR3 has 12 residues. V shed 5 bases and J shed 7 bases, with 11 bases lying between them. The CDR3 sequence is CASSVDFGTQYF. The CDR3 coding sequence is TGTGCCAGCAGTGTAGATTTTGGGACCCAGTACTTC.

This clonotype was detected a few times. J is TRBJ2-3 and V is TRBV6-1; TRBD2 matches 10 bases. The CDR3 spans 13 residues. The ends lost 4 bases at V and 12 bases at J; junction bases unmatched: 7. Germline V lookup: CDR1 MNHNS, CDR2 SASEGT. In DNA, the CDR3 is TGTGCCAGCAGTGGCGTATTAGCGGGGGGACAGTATTTT. Translated, it gives CASSGVLAGGQYF.

This clonotype occurred a few times. The V call is TRBV21-1, the J call TRBJ2-5. TRBV21-1 is a known pseudogene. This CDR3 is 12 amino acids long. The chain's CDR3 is CASIGTEETQYF. CDR3 nucleotide sequence: TGTGCCAGCATCGGGACCGAAGAGACCCAGTACTTC.

This clonotype is medium-sized by share. In DNA form, the CDR3 reads TGTGCCACCCGGGGCCGGAATGTTAGCTCCTACAATGAGCAGTTCTTC. Protein: CATRGRNVSSYNEQFF. The rearrangement uses TRBV24-1 and TRBJ2-1; either TRBD1 or TRBD2 may fit D (5 bases each). From germline, CDR1 is KGHDR and CDR2 SFDVKD. This CDR3 has 16 amino acids. Trimming took 9 bases from V and 0 from J, leaving 17 bases between them.

V usage is TRBV4-3 and J usage is TRBJ2-2, with a tentative D call TRBD2 (5 bases). CDR3 size: 15 residues. V was cut by 0 bases and J by 7 bases, with 12 bases left in between. Germline assignment: CDR1 LGHNA and CDR2 YSLEER. The CDR3 DNA sequence: TGCGCCAGCAGCCAAGATCGAGGGTATGGCGGGGAGCTGTTTTTT. Translating gives CASSQDRGYGGELFF.

This clonotype was counted ten times or more. The genes are TRBV6-1 and TRBJ2-1; weak D call: TRBD2 (7 bases). CDR1 MNHNS and CDR2 SASEGT come from the germline V gene. Trimming removed 5 bases from V and 9 bases from J, with 11 bases in between. The CDR3 length is 12 residues. CDR3 DNA: TGTGCCAGCAGTCTGGGGGGGCTTGAGCAGTTCTTC. It translates to CASSLGGLEQFF.

This clonotype occurred a few times. This chain joins TRBV4-2 and TRBJ1-1, with D uncertain. Per the germline V gene, CDR1 is LGHNA and CDR2 is YNFKEQ. This CDR3 spans 16 amino acids. Trimming removed 3 bases at V and 5 bases at J, with 19 bases between. CDR3 nucleotides: TGTGCCAGCAGCCACGGTGGGGAAGGCATTAAGACTGAAGCTTTCTTT. Translation: CASSHGGEGIKTEAFF.

The chain employs TRBV9 and TRBJ2-1, with no clear D. V lost 0 bases, J lost 0 bases, and 7 bases lay in between. The length of the CDR3 is 15 residues. Germline V CDR1 and CDR2: SGDLS, YYNGEE. CDR3 nucleotide sequence: TGTGCCAGCAGCGTAGGAGGTTTCTCCTACAATGAGCAGTTCTTC. Translation: CASSVGGFSYNEQFF.

In its sample, this clonotype was seen many times. V gene TRBV6-5 combines with J gene TRBJ1-5; maybe TRBD1 (5 bases). The germline V gene encodes CDR1 MNHEY and CDR2 SVGAGI. Trimming cost V 4 bases and J 4 bases, with 11 bases left between them. The CDR3 is made up of 14 amino acids. The DNA of the CDR3 is TGTGCCAGCAGTTCCGTGGGGGGGAATCAGCCCCAGCATTTT. It translates to CASSSVGGNQPQHF.

CDR3 sequence (DNA): TGTGCCAGCAGCTTAGGAACTAGCTCCGTCGAGACCCAGTACTTC. This gives the protein CASSLGTSSVETQYF. This chain links TRBV11-2 with TRBJ2-5, with D possibly being TRBD2 (6 bases). This CDR3 spans 15 amino acids. V lost 1 base to trimming and J lost 5 bases, with 14 bases between them. Germline CDR1 reads SGHAT; CDR2 reads FQNNGV.

This clonotype was seen at least ten times. The V gene is TRBV7-9, the J gene TRBJ2-3, with D hard to call. The CDR3 totals 14 residues. Germline CDR1 and CDR2: SEHNR and FQNEAQ (reference sequence). V was trimmed by 1 base and J by 2 bases, leaving 7 bases between them. The CDR3 is CASSLGSFTDTQYF. CDR3 in DNA: TGTGCCAGCAGCTTAGGAAGTTTCACAGATACGCAGTATTTT.